The T cell receptor (beta chain) described here comes from a study of OX40 agonist ivuxolimab in advanced cancers. With regard to the full study: The costimulatory receptor OX40 (CD134) was targeted by ivuxolimab, a fully human IgG2 agonistic monoclonal antibody. The paper covers the monotherapy dose-escalation part of the phase I ivuxolimab trial, which included N ≈ 52 patients. The point of sequencing TCRbeta in the periphery was to test whether ivuxolimab changed TCR sequence diversity and drove clonal T-cell expansion. In the dose-escalation cohort, more than 80% of patients were male, and the mean age was around 65 years with a range of roughly 23 to 79. Of the roughly 52 patients in dose escalation, 19 had hepatocellular carcinoma, some 15 had melanoma, 9 had renal cell carcinoma and 9 had head and neck cancer. Intravenous ivuxolimab was administered to patients every 2 weeks at six dose levels: 0.01, 0.1, 0.3, 1.5, 3 and 10 mg/kg. Patients were allowed to have had prior anti-PD-1, anti-PD-L1 or anti-CTLA-4 therapy, and 30% to 50% of the dose-escalation patients had previously received checkpoint inhibitors. Three dose-escalation patients achieved partial responses, one with hepatocellular carcinoma and two with cutaneous melanoma.

For sequencing of the TCRbeta CDR3 region, genomic DNA was extracted from the sorted cells. TCRbeta CDR3 regions were sequenced using the immunoSEQ Assay. TCRdb re-hosts the immuneACCESS table, in-frame sequences only. Its copies lack some clones; in the studies checked, an unresolved V gene accounts for under half of them, and the cause for the rest is not known. The sample table lists about 48,000 clones, approximately 86% of them with a count of one. 0.95% to 1.5% of the sample is held by the ten biggest clonotypes. Reading the germline V gene gives CDR1 SGDLS and CDR2 YYNGEE. The V end loses 0 bases and the J end loses 0 bases, and a stretch of 9 bases separates them. Measured from the cysteine to the phenylalanine, the CDR3 is 15 residues long. The CDR3 DNA has 45 bases and is translated from base 1. Patients with autoimmune disease history or receiving systemic immunosuppression were excluded from the trial. Peripheral blood for TCR sequencing was collected from all dose cohorts at baseline, on cycle 4 day 1, and on cycle 7 day 1. The samples were drawn from a first-in-human, open-label, multicenter phase I dose-escalation trial of ivuxolimab. Adults with locally advanced or metastatic melanoma, renal cell, hepatocellular, or head and neck squamous cell carcinoma were enrolled in the trial. CD4+ and CD8+ T cells were sorted separately from peripheral blood before TCR sequencing.

This clone showed up just once. The specificity of this receptor is unknown. No clone much larger than this one lies a single base away; base qualities are absent. Study-wide conclusions, independent of this receptor: At doses of 0.1 to 3.0 mg/kg, clonal expansion of both CD4+ and CD8+ T cells in blood was seen between baseline and week 6. After ivuxolimab, more expanded clones were found on average in CD8+ T cells than in CD4+ T cells. Low levels of normalized T-cell clonal expansion were also seen in some nonresponding patients. The antigen specificity of the clonally expanded peripheral T cells was not determined. In the 0.1-3.0 mg/kg groups, partial responders had among the lowest normalized peripheral clonal expansion, particularly in CD8+ T cells.

The chain links TRBV9 with TRBJ1-1; the D gene is not confidently resolved. This TCR was sampled from an adult with an advanced solid tumor such as melanoma, head and neck, liver or kidney cancer. The material sequenced was CD4+ or CD8+ T cells sorted from blood, taken in a trial of the OX40 agonist ivuxolimab. The CDR3 region has the sequence CASSVADPVNTEAFF. The bases are TGTGCCAGCAGCGTAGCCGACCCAGTGAACACTGAAGCTTTCTTT. Joined to the reference TRBV9 and TRBJ1-1 proteins, this CDR3 gives the full variable domain: DSGVTQTPKHLITATGQRVTLRCSPRSGDLSVYWYQQSLDQGLQFLIQYYNGEERAKGNILERFSAQQFPDLHSELNLSSLELGDSALYFCASSVADPVNTEAFFGQGTRLTVV.